One sample yielded the 31 T cell receptor beta chains listed below, sequenced in a study of cytomegalovirus exposure and HLA in healthy donors. PCR involved 60 Vbeta and 13 Jbeta primers. The data were produced by immunoSEQ multiplex PCR, yet TCRdb's version contains in-frame clones alone and is incomplete. The sample gives 200,000 to 250,000 clones, roughly four fifths of which show up once; about 7.5% is in the top ten. Sequencing was done on a sample of PBMCs. The receptor set was obtained from an older woman in good health and CMV-seropositive.

The CDR3 sequence: CASRPDRQGDEKLFF. CDR3 DNA: TGTGCCAGCAGGCCCGACCGACAGGGCGACGAAAAACTGTTTTTT. This chain links TRBV7-8 with TRBJ1-4, with 7 bases aligning to TRBD1. The V segment lost 6 bases and the J segment 8 bases; nucleotides outside the gene matches: 12. This CDR3 is 15 amino acids long. CDR1 is SGHVS and CDR2 is FQNEAQ in the germline V gene.

The chain links TRBV11-2 to TRBJ1-1, with D possibly being TRBD1 (5 bases). Trimming shortened V by 5 bases and J by 1 base, and 8 bases separated the two germline ends. Germline V gene lookup returns CDR1 SGHAT and CDR2 FQNNGV. The CDR3 is 13 residues long. The CDR3 spells CASSATGNTEAFF. The CDR3 bases are TGTGCCAGCAGCGCCACAGGGAACACTGAAGCTTTCTTT.

J is TRBJ2-5 and V is TRBV7-6; the match to TRBD1 covers 9 bases. The trim removed 5 bases at V and 0 bases at J, leaving 7 bases unmatched. Germline-derived CDR1 and CDR2 are SGHVS and FNYEAQ. The CDR3 has 16 residues. As DNA, the CDR3 is TGTGCCAGCAGCAGAACCGGGACAGGGTACCAAGAGACCCAGTACTTC. Amino acid sequence: CASSRTGTGYQETQYF.

J is TRBJ2-3 and V is TRBV5-1; 7 nucleotides match TRBD2. This CDR3 is 16 amino acids long. Germline CDR1 SGHRS, CDR2 YFSETQ. Losses at the gene ends were 5 bases for V and 4 bases for J; bases not matched to a gene: 13. The CDR3 sequence is CASSLRAGEVPDTQYF. Written as DNA, the CDR3 is TGCGCCAGCAGTCTTCGGGCGGGAGAAGTCCCAGATACGCAGTATTTT.

The chain uses TRBV2 and TRBJ1-2; 7 bases are shared with TRBD1. J gave up 6 bases and V 2 bases, and 6 bases lay outside the gene matches. This CDR3 comprises 14 residues. CDR1 and CDR2 from the germline V gene are SNHLY and FYNNEI. The CDR3 reads CASSEFEGANGYTF. The CDR3 DNA reads as TGTGCCAGCAGTGAATTTGAGGGGGCTAATGGCTACACCTTC.

V gene TRBV5-1 combines with J gene TRBJ2-3, with D possibly being TRBD2 (6 bases). Deletions cut 7 bases from V and 6 bases from J, with 18 bases between. This CDR3 has 14 residues. The germline gives CDR1 SGHRS, CDR2 YFSETQ. This chain's CDR3 is CASASPAGRDTQYF. CDR3 DNA: TGCGCCAGCGCCTCCCCTGCGGGAAGGGATACGCAGTATTTT.

The chain uses TRBV28 and TRBJ1-4, with D perhaps matching TRBD1 (6 bases). This CDR3 contains 15 residues. Trimming pared 4 bases from V and 7 bases from J, leaving 16 bases between. The germline V gene encodes CDR1 MDHEN and CDR2 SYDVKM. The CDR3, as DNA: TGTGCCAGCAGTTCGCCGGGACAAGGGAGTGAAAAACTGTTTTTT. It specifies CASSSPGQGSEKLFF. Using reference TRBV28 and TRBJ1-4 for the parts outside the CDR3, the full variable domain is DVKVTQSSRYLVKRTGEKVFLECVQDMDHENMFWYRQDPGLGLRLIYFSYDVKMKEKGDIPEGYSVSREKKERFSLILESASTNQTSMYLCASSSPGQGSEKLFFGSGTQLSVL.

This clone has a handful of counts. The chain combines TRBV5-8 with TRBJ2-7; weak D call: TRBD2 (6 bases). Germline-derived CDR1 and CDR2 are SGHTS and YDEGEE. V dropped 2 bases and J dropped 1 base, with 19 bases sitting between them. This CDR3 comprises 17 residues. The CDR3, as DNA: TGTGCCAGCAGCTTATGGCGGGGAAGGAGTGGTTCCTACGAGCAGTACTTC. Protein: CASSLWRGRSGSYEQYF.

The chain recombines TRBV10-3 with TRBJ2-2, with D tentatively TRBD1 (6 bases). Germline CDR1 ENHRY, CDR2 SYGVKD. CDR3 length: 13 amino acids. Trimming stripped 9 bases from V and 1 base from J, with 9 bases between. The CDR3 region has the DNA TGTGCCATGGGGACACTGAACACCGGGGAGCTGTTTTTT. Protein product: CAMGTLNTGELFF.

V usage is TRBV19 and J usage is TRBJ1-1; 9 bases match TRBD1. CDR1 LNHDA and CDR2 SQIVND come from the germline V gene (reference sequence). The trim removed 9 bases at V and 5 bases at J, leaving 4 bases unmatched. The CDR3 is 12 amino acids. The CDR3 loop reads CASWDRVTEAFF. CDR3 nucleotides: TGTGCCAGCTGGGACAGGGTGACTGAAGCTTTCTTT.

The chain couples TRBV5-5 to TRBJ2-5; 7 bases map to TRBD2. The length of the CDR3 is 15 residues. The germline gives CDR1 SGHKS, CDR2 YYEKEE (reference sequence). V was pared by 1 base and J by 5 bases, with 8 bases of the junction left unmatched. The CDR3 bases are TGTGCCAGCAGCTTGTTTACGGGAGGCGCGGAGACCCAGTACTTC. Translation gives CASSLFTGGAETQYF.

Here the CDR3 reads CASSRPGGTTGELFF. The CDR3 DNA reads as TGTGCCAGTAGCAGGCCAGGGGGCACCACCGGGGAGCTGTTTTTT. This sequence joins TRBV19 and TRBJ2-2; 8 bases agree with TRBD1. Per the germline V gene, CDR1 is LNHDA and CDR2 is SQIVND (reference sequence). The CDR3 is 15 amino acids. The ends lost 6 bases at V and 4 bases at J; junction bases unmatched: 7.

Regarding this clone: The same CDR3 is also encoded by other DNA sequences in this sample. This chain joins TRBV4-1 and TRBJ2-7, with 9 nucleotides matching TRBD2. This CDR3 has 14 amino acids. The V gene's germline CDR1 is MGHRA and CDR2 YSYEKL. V was clipped by 3 bases and J by 2 bases; unmatched bases: 2. The CDR3 spells CASSQGLATYEQYF. CDR3 DNA: TGCGCCAGCAGCCAGGGACTAGCAACCTACGAGCAGTACTTC.

V usage is TRBV19 and J usage is TRBJ2-7, with 11 bases matching TRBD1. The CDR3 is 15 amino acids. Germline trimming cut 3 bases from V and 3 bases from J; bases unmatched to any gene: 4. CDR1 and CDR2 from the germline V gene are LNHDA and SQIVND (reference sequence). In DNA, the CDR3 is TGTGCCAGTAGTATTGCCGGGACAGGGGGCTACGAGCAGTACTTC. Translating gives CASSIAGTGGYEQYF.

CDR3 sequence (DNA): TGTGCCAGCAGCCGATCGGGGGAGGCAGATACGCAGTATTTT. This encodes CASSRSGEADTQYF. The chain combines TRBV13 with TRBJ2-3; the D gene is possibly TRBD2 (6 bases). Germline CDR1 reads PRHDT; CDR2 reads FYEKMQ (reference sequence). The CDR3 totals 14 residues. Trimming removed 5 bases at V and 4 bases at J, with 13 bases between.

The rearrangement joins TRBV4-1 to TRBJ1-6; D gene uncertain. Germline CDR1 and CDR2: MGHRA and YSYEKL. The CDR3 has 16 amino acids. Trimming pared 1 base from V and 5 bases from J, leaving 12 bases between. The CDR3 coding sequence is TGCGCCAGCAGCCAAGCCACGTGGCAGAATAATTCACCCCTCCACTTT. This gives the protein CASSQATWQNNSPLHF.

This clone was observed a few times. The chain is built from TRBV5-4 and TRBJ1-2; TRBD1 matches 8 bases. This CDR3 comprises 13 residues. The germline V gene has CDR1 SGHNT and CDR2 YYREEE (reference sequence). Trimming at V came to 5 bases and at J to 4 bases, leaving 4 bases not matched to a gene. For the CDR3, the DNA is TGTGCCAGCAGTTATGACAGGGGCTATGGCTACACCTTC. Translated, it gives CASSYDRGYGYTF.

The chain combines TRBV7-9 with TRBJ2-3; 7 positions match TRBD1. CDR1 is SEHNR, CDR2 FQNEAQ, per germline (reference sequence). Unmatched junction bases numbered 5, after V lost 5 bases and J lost 0 bases. This CDR3 has 15 residues. The chain's CDR3 is CASSAPRGSTDTQYF. CDR3 sequence (DNA): TGTGCCAGCAGCGCGCCCAGGGGGAGCACAGATACGCAGTATTTT.

Concerning this clone: Within the sample, other DNA sequences also encode this same CDR3. This sequence joins TRBV5-1 and TRBJ2-7; 7 nucleotides line up with TRBD1. Trimming removed 0 bases from V and 0 bases from J; junction bases left unmatched: 3. The CDR3 has 15 amino acids. CDR1 is SGHRS and CDR2 is YFSETQ in the germline V gene. The CDR3 region is CASSLAGDSSYEQYF. For the CDR3, the DNA is TGCGCCAGCAGCTTGGCAGGGGACAGCTCCTACGAGCAGTACTTC.

The rearrangement joins TRBV5-1 to TRBJ1-1; D might be TRBD1 (5 bases). V lost 1 base to trimming and J lost 0 bases, with 10 bases between them. Germline V CDR1 and CDR2: SGHRS, YFSETQ. This CDR3 is built from 15 residues. Here the CDR3 DNA reads TGCGCCAGCAGCTTGTCGGGGACTTTGAACACTGAAGCTTTCTTT. It codes for CASSLSGTLNTEAFF.

The J gene is TRBJ2-5, the V gene TRBV11-2; 7 positions match TRBD2. CDR1 SGHAT and CDR2 FQNNGV come from the germline V gene. This CDR3 has 16 amino acids. With V trimmed by 0 bases and J by 6 bases, 10 bases remained unmatched. DNA for the CDR3: TGTGCCAGCAGCTTAGAAGTAGCGGGCCCTCATCAGACCCAGTACTTC. This gives the protein CASSLEVAGPHQTQYF.

This chain joins TRBV28 and TRBJ2-7; D not certain. The V end was cut by 6 bases, the J end by 4 bases, with 4 bases between. The germline CDR1 and CDR2 sequences are MDHEN and SYDVKM. The CDR3 contains 10 residues. For the CDR3, the DNA is TGTGCCAGCAGCCAATACGAGCAGTACTTC. Encoded protein: CASSQYEQYF.

V and J are TRBV27 and TRBJ2-7; 8 nucleotides match TRBD1. The CDR3 spans 16 residues. In germline, CDR1 is MNHEY, CDR2 SMNVEV (reference sequence). V lost 5 bases, J lost 3 bases, and 12 bases stayed unmatched. CDR3 sequence: CASSIGQGVIVYEQYF. Here the CDR3 DNA reads TGTGCCAGCAGTATCGGACAGGGTGTCATTGTCTACGAGCAGTACTTC.

The rearrangement uses TRBV19 and TRBJ1-2; TRBD1 is a possible D gene (6 bases). Trimming stripped 1 base from V and 3 bases from J, with 12 bases between. This CDR3 is built from 15 residues. CDR1 is LNHDA, CDR2 SQIVND, per germline (reference sequence). The CDR3: CASSIALRTDYGYTF. The CDR3 bases are TGTGCCAGTAGTATAGCCCTCAGGACAGACTATGGCTACACCTTC. Full variable domain (missing parts from reference TRBV19 and TRBJ1-2): DGGITQSPKYLFRKEGQNVTLSCEQNLNHDAMYWYRQDPGQGLRLIYYSQIVNDFQKGDIAEGYSVSREKKESFPLTVTSAQKNPTAFYLCASSIALRTDYGYTFGSGTRLTVV.

Only a few counts were recorded for this clone. The V gene is TRBV10-3, the J gene TRBJ1-1; D gene unclear. Germline assignment: CDR1 ENHRY and CDR2 SYGVKD. There are 14 residues in the CDR3. V lost 3 bases and J lost 0, with 8 bases in between. The CDR3 DNA follows: TGTGCCATCAGTGATGGTAACATGAACACTGAAGCTTTCTTT. The encoded protein is CAISDGNMNTEAFF.

The chain is built from TRBV30 and TRBJ1-4; D is ambiguous. Per germline, CDR1 GTSNPN and CDR2 SVGIG (reference sequence). This CDR3 has 13 amino acids. V shed 4 bases and J shed 2 bases, with 8 bases lying between them. The chain's CDR3 is CAWNQLTNEKLFF. CDR3 sequence (DNA): TGTGCCTGGAATCAATTGACTAATGAAAAACTGTTTTTT.

This clone showed up just a few times. This chain connects TRBV2 to TRBJ2-1, with D perhaps TRBD2 (5 bases). V was shortened by 7 bases and J by 13 bases, with 17 bases between the two germline ends. CDR1 is SNHLY, CDR2 FYNNEI, per germline. The CDR3 has 12 amino acids. The CDR3 DNA follows: TGTGCCAGCAACCTAGCTTCGACCCCTCAGTTCTTC. Translation gives CASNLASTPQFF.

The rearrangement uses TRBV27 and TRBJ2-7; 7 bases are a match to TRBD1. J gave up 7 bases and V 3 bases, and 9 bases lay outside the gene matches. CDR3 length: 14 residues. CDR1 and CDR2 (germline): MNHEY, SMNVEV (reference sequence). The CDR3 DNA reads TGTGCCAGCAGTTTCAGGGGGTTTAAAGGTGAGCAGTACTTC. This codes for CASSFRGFKGEQYF.

The J gene is TRBJ1-2, the V gene TRBV16; 7 bases align to TRBD1. J was trimmed by 4 bases and V by 4 bases; bases with no gene match: 9. The CDR3 extends over 15 amino acids. From germline, CDR1 is KGHSY and CDR2 FQNENV. This chain's CDR3 is CASSPDRTILYGYTF. Here the CDR3 DNA reads TGTGCCAGCAGCCCGGACAGGACGATCCTCTATGGCTACACCTTC.

This clone was detected a few times. V usage is TRBV18 and J usage is TRBJ1-2; D gene ambiguous. V lost 0 bases, J lost 7 bases, and 21 bases lay in between. Germline CDR1 KGHSH, CDR2 LQKENI. This CDR3 has 17 residues. The CDR3 loop reads CASSPPARGSALIGYTF. CDR3 sequence (DNA): TGTGCCAGCTCACCACCGGCGAGAGGGAGTGCACTTATTGGCTACACCTTC.

CDR3: CASSLARGGNEQFF. The CDR3 DNA follows: TGCGCCAGCAGCTTAGCCCGAGGGGGTAATGAGCAGTTCTTC. The V gene is TRBV5-1, the J gene TRBJ2-1, with D perhaps TRBD1 (6 bases). Trimming removed 2 bases at V and 7 bases at J, with 13 bases between. The CDR3 covers 14 residues. Germline assignment: CDR1 SGHRS and CDR2 YFSETQ.